This T cell receptor beta chain was retrieved from a study of blood T cell repertoires in COVID-19. Study-level information: The cDNA or gDNA used as material had been derived from T cells, B-cell-depleted T cells, or PBMCs.

CDR3 length: 13 amino acids. Germline loops: CDR1 SGHRS, CDR2 YFSETQ. Trimming removed 4 bases from V and 6 bases from J; junction bases left unmatched: 7. The assay was immunoSEQ multiplex PCR, and TCRdb's table has in-frame clones only and misses some. The sample yields about 14,000 clones, around 88% seen once. The sequenced sample consisted of peripheral blood. The genes are TRBV5-1 and TRBJ2-7, with TRBD2 matching over 7 bases. The TCR originated in a human donor with active COVID-19. The donor label of this sample is uncertain. The CDR3 spells CASSREGSGEQYF. Here the CDR3 DNA reads TGCGCCAGCAGCAGGGAGGGCTCGGGCGAGCAGTACTTC.